These T cell receptor beta chains were read from a single sample in a study of vaccination and CD4 T cells after COVID-19. MiXCR was run by TCRdb on the PCR reads, yielding one entry per CDR3 protein. This table holds about 14,000 distinct CDR3 sequences, 45% to 55% found once. These TCRs' antigens remain unknown. The specimen was CD4+ T cells from blood, cultured in vitro. Receptors were obtained from a human donor who had recovered from COVID-19. The CDR3 runs from the conserved cysteine through the conserved F or W. D genes are given only for firm matches. Size is stated for part of the rows, as once, few or many counts, or as a class when the clone is expanded.

V,length,D,J,size,DNA,CDR3
TRBV19,13,TRBD1,TRBJ1-2,few,TGTGCCAGTAGTTCAGACAGGGGAGATGGCTACACCTTC,CASSSDRGDGYTF
TRBV28,15,TRBD1,TRBJ1-4,NA,TGTGCCAGCAGTGGGGGTGGACAGGCTAATGAAAAACTGTTTTTT,CASSGGGQANEKLFF
TRBV6-1,16,TRBD1,TRBJ1-4,few,TGTGCCAGCAGACCTCTGACCGGGACAGCTAATGAAAAACTGTTTTTT,CASRPLTGTANEKLFF
TRBV5-1,14,NA,TRBJ2-5,NA,TGCGCCAGCAGAAAAGCGGACGGCCAAGAGACCCAGTACTTC,CASRKADGQETQYF
TRBV6-1,15,TRBD1,TRBJ1-5,few,TGTGCCAGCAGTGAAGGGGGACAGGGGGCGGATCCCCAGCATTTT,CASSEGGQGADPQHF
TRBV7-2,15,TRBD2,TRBJ2-7,NA,TGTGCCAGCAATTTATTTTCGGGGGGGTCCTACGAGCAGTACTTC,CASNLFSGGSYEQYF
TRBV27,17,NA,TRBJ2-1,NA,TGTGCCAGAAGACAGGGTGTAGCGGGCTACTCCTACAATGAGCAGTTCTTC,CARRQGVAGYSYNEQFF
TRBV20-1,16,TRBD1,TRBJ1-3,NA,TGCAGTGCTACCGGGACAGGGGGGTTCTCTGGAAACACCATATATTTT,CSATGTGGFSGNTIYF
TRBV7-7,15,NA,TRBJ2-5,NA,TGTGCTAGCAGCTTAACTCACGGGACCGGGACGACCCAGTACTTC,CASSLTHGTGTTQYF
TRBV4-2,14,NA,TRBJ1-5,NA,TGTGCCAGCAGCCAAGATTTTAGCAATCAGCCCCAGCATTTT,CASSQDFSNQPQHF
TRBV5-1,14,NA,TRBJ2-5,NA,TGCGCCAGCAGCTTGTCATCGCAGAAAGAGACCCAGTACTTC,CASSLSSQKETQYF
TRBV20-1,13,NA,TRBJ2-3,few,TGCAGTGCTAGCCGCGGGACCACAGATACGCAGTATTTT,CSASRGTTDTQYF
TRBV5-6,15,NA,TRBJ2-2,NA,TGTGCCAGCAGCTACAGGGGGGGGAACACCGGGGAGCTGTTTTTT,CASSYRGGNTGELFF
TRBV6-1,15,TRBD2,TRBJ2-1,NA,TGTGCCAGCATTCTTGCGGGAGTCGAGTACAATGAGCAGTTCTTC,CASILAGVEYNEQFF
TRBV7-9,19,NA,TRBJ2-1,NA,TGTGCCAGCAGCTTTTTCGGGATACGCGGTAGAGGGGTTTACAATGAGCAGTTCTTC,CASSFFGIRGRGVYNEQFF
TRBV6-4,14,NA,TRBJ2-2,few,TGTGCCAGCAGTGCGACTGGCAACACCGGGGAGCTGTTTTTT,CASSATGNTGELFF
TRBV7-3,13,NA,TRBJ2-1,NA,TGTGCCAGCAGCTTCCTACAGGGGACTAGGCTGTTCTTC,CASSFLQGTRLFF
TRBV6-1,16,TRBD2,TRBJ2-3,NA,TGTGCCAGCAAGGAAAACCTAGCGGGGGGGGCAAATACGCAGTATTTT,CASKENLAGGANTQYF
TRBV2,12,NA,TRBJ1-1,few,TGTGCCAGCAGGGGGGACGCAACTGAAGCTTTCTTT,CASRGDATEAFF
TRBV20-1,15,NA,TRBJ1-5,few,TGCAGTGCTAGAGATCAAACCAAGGGCAATCAGCCCCAGCATTTT,CSARDQTKGNQPQHF
TRBV7-7,13,NA,TRBJ2-5,few,TGTGCTAGCAGCTCCCAAGATACGGAGACCCAGTACTTC,CASSSQDTETQYF
TRBV7-2,19,NA,TRBJ2-6,NA,TGTGCCAGCAGCGCTACCGGGACGTTGGGCTTCTCTGGGGCCAACGTCCTGACTTTC,CASSATGTLGFSGANVLTF
TRBV20-1,17,TRBD2,TRBJ2-5,NA,TGCAGTGCTAGAGATCATCTGACTAGCGGGCTGCCAGAGACCCAGTACTTC,CSARDHLTSGLPETQYF
TRBV20-1,14,TRBD1,TRBJ1-5,few,TGCAGTGCTGTTGGACAGGTCTTCAATCAGCCCCAGCATTTT,CSAVGQVFNQPQHF
TRBV30,11,NA,TRBJ1-2,few,TGTGCCTCGCGTCTTGACTATGGCTACACCTTC,CASRLDYGYTF
TRBV27,15,TRBD1,TRBJ1-2,few,TGTGCCAGCAGTCCGCGGACAGGGGGTCCCTATGGCTACACCTTC,CASSPRTGGPYGYTF
TRBV7-2,13,NA,TRBJ2-5,NA,TGTGCCAGCAGCTTAGTCATTGCAGCGAACCAGTACTTC,CASSLVIAANQYF
TRBV4-1,16,TRBD1,TRBJ1-6,few,TGCGCCAGCAGCCAAGGGAGACAGGGAAGGGGGTCACCCCTCCACTTT,CASSQGRQGRGSPLHF
TRBV12-3/TRBV12-4,13,NA,TRBJ1-5,NA,TGTGCCAGCGGGATTTATAGCAATCAGCCCCAGCATTTT,CASGIYSNQPQHF
TRBV6-5,13,NA,TRBJ1-5,few,TGTGCCAGCAGTTACGGGGAAGGACAGCCCCAGCATTTT,CASSYGEGQPQHF
TRBV2,15,TRBD2,TRBJ2-2,few,TGTGCCAGCAGTGGTAGCGGGTCGAACACCGGGGAGCTGTTTTTT,CASSGSGSNTGELFF
TRBV20-1,16,NA,TRBJ2-3,NA,TGCAGTGCTATCGAGGGTAGCGGAAAAAGCACAGATACGCAGTATTTT,CSAIEGSGKSTDTQYF
TRBV9,17,NA,TRBJ2-6,NA,TGTGCCAGCAGCGTTTCGGGACGCAACTCTGGGGCCAACGTCCTGACTTTC,CASSVSGRNSGANVLTF
TRBV12-5,18,NA,TRBJ2-7,few,TGTGCTAGTGGTTTGGGGATCTTAGGAAGGCCGTCATTCTACGAGCAGTACTTC,CASGLGILGRPSFYEQYF
TRBV30,13,NA,TRBJ1-1,few,TGTGCCTGGAGTGTAAGTTTGAACACTGAAGCTTTCTTT,CAWSVSLNTEAFF
TRBV11-2,18,TRBD2,TRBJ2-7,NA,TGTGCCAGCAGCTCAAGATGGACCGGGACTAGCGGGAGTGGCGAGCAGTACTTC,CASSSRWTGTSGSGEQYF
TRBV5-1,13,NA,TRBJ2-5,NA,TGCGCCAGCAGCTTGGTGGGGTCGGAGACCCAGTACTTC,CASSLVGSETQYF
TRBV30,14,TRBD2,TRBJ2-2,NA,TGTGCCTGGAGTAAAGGGGAGGGCACCGGGGAGCTGTTTTTT,CAWSKGEGTGELFF
TRBV7-2,14,TRBD2,TRBJ2-3,NA,TGTGCCAGCAGCCCGGGGGGGGTAAGACATACGCAGTATTTT,CASSPGGVRHTQYF
TRBV5-6,15,NA,TRBJ2-3,NA,TGTGCCAGCAGCCGACTCCTAACTAGCACAGATACGCAGTATTTT,CASSRLLTSTDTQYF
TRBV20-1,17,NA,TRBJ2-3,NA,TGCAGTGCCCCGGGAAACCTAGGCCAGGGCAGCACAGATACGCAGTATTTT,CSAPGNLGQGSTDTQYF
TRBV6-1,12,NA,TRBJ2-7,NA,TGTGCCAGCAGTGCGACAGCCTACGAGCAGTACTTC,CASSATAYEQYF
TRBV7-9,16,TRBD2,TRBJ2-2,NA,TGTGCCAGCAGCCAAGTGGGTCTAGCGGGACTGAGGGAGCTGTTTTTT,CASSQVGLAGLRELFF
TRBV2,13,NA,TRBJ2-7,NA,TGTGCCAGCAGTGAAGCCCCCCACTATGAGCAGTACTTC,CASSEAPHYEQYF
TRBV10-3,14,NA,TRBJ2-3,few,TGTGCCATCAGTGAGCGGGAGCCCACAGATACGCAGTATTTT,CAISEREPTDTQYF
TRBV6-1,13,NA,TRBJ1-1,NA,TGTGCCAGCAGAAGGGGTCGGAACACTGAAGCTTTCTTT,CASRRGRNTEAFF
TRBV5-1,15,TRBD1,TRBJ1-1,NA,TGCGCCAGCAGAATTTATCAGGGGGCCGACACTGAAGCTTTCTTT,CASRIYQGADTEAFF
TRBV6-1,15,TRBD1,TRBJ1-1,NA,TGTGCCAGCCCTCGCCCAGGGGGCCGGAACACTGAAGCTTTCTTT,CASPRPGGRNTEAFF
TRBV20-1,12,NA,TRBJ2-3,NA,TGCAGTGCTAGAAACCCTCCAGATACGCAGTATTTT,CSARNPPDTQYF